This T cell receptor (beta chain) stems from a study of CD8 T cells in acute hepatitis C reinfection. General observations from the study: CDR3 sequences shared with other epitopes were rare. Preferential TRBV04 and TRBV06 usage appeared in all groups and was not explained by the naive pool.

Turning to this clone: The target antigen is unknown.

Noted time point: naive CD8 control sorted from an acute-time-point sample. People who inject drugs in the Montreal Hepatitis C Cohort were donors. Acute primary HCV meant a new positive RNA or antibody result following a negative test within 24 weeks. CDR1 MNHEY and CDR2 SVGAGI come from the germline V gene. CDR3 length: 15 amino acids. The V and J ends lost 5 bases and 5 bases, in that order; junction bases with no gene match: 11. Only in-frame clones appear in the TCRdb table, and some are missing; sequencing was by immunoSEQ multiplex PCR. The repertoire has over 35,000 clones, 80% to 90% of them found once; the top ten carry more than 0.4%.

The material sequenced was naive CD8+ T cells from PBMCs. This chain links TRBV6-5 with TRBJ2-5, with 7 nucleotides matching TRBD2. The sequence was obtained from a man aged 25-45 years with chronic hepatitis C. The CDR3 loop is CASSPMGGVLETQYF. The CDR3, as DNA: TGTGCCAGCAGTCCCATGGGAGGGGTATTGGAGACCCAGTACTTC.